Listed here is a single T cell receptor (beta chain). What this receptor recognizes is not known. No base-level quality is on record; no much larger clone is a single base apart. The data belong to a study of blood T cell repertoires in COVID-19 (dated by TCRdb to 2019 to 2021). For context, the study as a whole: Collaborator samples came from the United States, Italy and Spain and covered acute and convalescent phases of COVID-19. The repertoires were released in a freely available public database intended as a resource for research on the immune response to SARS-CoV-2. A de-identified subject ID, COVID-19 status, age in years and sex were almost always included in the sample metadata. Deeply sampled blood TCRbeta repertoires from subjects exposed to, actively infected with, or recovered from COVID-19 were included in the dataset. Samples came from the ongoing ImmuneRACE study (first 160 participants) plus 1,254 subjects from 6 global collaborators. The material from the prospective study consisted of cDNA or gDNA derived from T cells, B-cell-depleted T cells, or PBMCs. Where available, HLA class I and class II types were taken from metadata supplied by the sample provider and were not determined by assay-based typing.

The junction carries 14 bases between V and J, which are trimmed by 3 bases and 4 bases respectively. From the germline V gene, CDR1 is SGDLS and CDR2 is YYNGEE. The CDR3 runs 15 residues from the cysteine to the phenylalanine. Left in the record is the CDR3 DNA by itself, 45 bases read in frame from the first base. The study at large found these results: How much clinical and demographic metadata was included differed by source and by participant, and the metadata was provided uncurated.

TCRbeta CDR3 regions were amplified from genomic DNA using the immunoSEQ Assay, a bias-controlled multiplex PCR. The authors' pipeline ran thus. The number of nucleated cells in each sample was estimated by amplification of reference gene primers within the assay. To quantify the absolute abundance of each unique TCRbeta CDR3 rearrangement, sequence reads were collapsed and filtered. For each sample, productive Simpson clonality was calculated as the square root of Simpson's diversity index across productive rearrangements. TCRdb re-hosts the immuneACCESS table, in-frame sequences only. Its copies lack some clones; in the studies checked, an unresolved V gene accounts for under half of them, and the cause for the rest is not known. V and J calls and clone size are as listed in that table; D and trimming were resolved from the DNA. This sample holds approximately 320,000 clones; almost 85% were observed only once. Roughly 7% of the sample is taken by the ten largest.

Whole blood was collected in K2EDTA tubes by collaborating institutions according to the institutions' own protocols. For TCRbeta analysis, collaborators shipped samples as frozen whole blood, isolated PBMCs, or DNA extracted from either of those sample types. The origin of this receptor is a human donor in a cohort sampled during active COVID-19. The sample consisted of peripheral blood. The chain links TRBV9 with TRBJ1-5, with TRBD1 perhaps the D gene, on 6 matching bases. The nucleotides read TGTGCCAGCAGCGCCACCGGGACACAGAATCAGCCCCAGCATTTT. It encodes CASSATGTQNQPQHF.